This T cell receptor beta chain was recorded in a study of cytomegalovirus exposure and HLA in healthy donors. PCR involved 60 Vbeta and 13 Jbeta primers. Repertoires were generated with immunoSEQ multiplex PCR, while TCRdb's copy carries only in-frame clones and drops some. The sample records 76,000 or so clones, 60% to 75% being singletons. V lost 8 bases and J lost 1; bases outside the gene matches: 6. Germline V gene lookup returns CDR1 ENHRY and CDR2 SYGVKD. CDR3 length equals 15 residues. This clone was found a few times. The chain is built from TRBV10-3 and TRBJ2-3; 10 bases are shared with TRBD2. This TCR was recovered from a woman in her 40s in good health and CMV-seropositive. Sequenced material: PBMCs. The CDR3 reads CAIGSLAGGTDTQYF. The CDR3 region has the DNA TGTGCCATCGGGTCGCTAGCGGGAGGCACAGATACGCAGTATTTT.